Listed here are 17 T cell receptor beta chains from one sample, sequenced in a study of T cell responses to AZD1222 COVID-19 vaccine. The assay was immunoSEQ multiplex PCR, and TCRdb's table has in-frame clones only and misses some. The data show more than 110,000 clones, with approximately 94% seen just once and about 8.6% held by the top ten. This specimen consisted of peripheral blood, obtained on day 0 of AZD1222 vaccination. Source of these receptors: an adult in good health.

V and J are TRBV2 and TRBJ2-6; D possibly matches TRBD1 or TRBD2 (5 bases each). The germline V gene encodes CDR1 SNHLY and CDR2 FYNNEI. The CDR3 is made up of 13 amino acids. V was trimmed by 8 bases and J by 2 bases, leaving 7 bases between them. CDR3 sequence reads: CASGTAGANVLTF. Written as DNA, the CDR3 is TGTGCCAGCGGGACGGCTGGGGCCAACGTCCTGACTTTC.

J is TRBJ1-1 and V is TRBV30, with TRBD1 matching 7 bases. The CDR3 is made up of 13 amino acids. The V segment lost 0 bases and the J segment 3 bases; nucleotides outside the gene matches: 1. Germline-derived CDR1 and CDR2 are GTSNPN and SVGIG (reference sequence). The CDR3 bases are TGTGCCTGGAGTGTAACAGGGGACACTGAAGCTTTCTTT. It translates to CAWSVTGDTEAFF.

This chain links TRBV18 with TRBJ2-1; 7 bases are shared with TRBD1. The CDR3 is 15 residues long. Trimming removed 3 bases from V and 2 bases from J; junction bases left unmatched: 4. Germline CDR1 is KGHSH and CDR2 is LQKENI. The CDR3 protein is CASSPSDRTYNEQFF. In nucleotides, the CDR3 is TGTGCCAGCTCACCGTCGGACAGGACCTACAATGAGCAGTTCTTC.

V gene TRBV6-5 combines with J gene TRBJ1-2; a weak D match, TRBD1 (5 bases). This CDR3 contains 13 residues. Trimming left V 2 bases short and J 4 bases short, with 8 bases between. From germline, CDR1 is MNHEY and CDR2 SVGAGI. In nucleotides, the CDR3 is TGTGCCAGCAGTTACAACAGGATCTATGGCTACACCTTC. It encodes CASSYNRIYGYTF.

A single count supports this clone. The V gene is TRBV5-1, the J gene TRBJ2-2; no firm D call. The V end lost 0 bases, the J end lost 0 bases, and 3 bases lay between the germline ends. Germline values: CDR1 SGHRS, CDR2 YFSETQ. CDR3 size: 14 residues. The CDR3 is CASSLAPNTGELFF. CDR3 nucleotides: TGCGCCAGCAGCTTGGCCCCGAACACCGGGGAGCTGTTTTTT.

The rearrangement uses TRBV30 and TRBJ1-2, with D unclear. CDR3 length equals 13 residues. The V gene lost 0 bases and the J gene lost 0 bases, with 5 bases spanning the gap. The germline V gene has CDR1 GTSNPN and CDR2 SVGIG (reference sequence). CDR3 DNA: TGTGCCTGGAGTGTTGGAACTAACTATGGCTACACCTTC. Its protein product is CAWSVGTNYGYTF.

This sequence joins TRBV6-4 and TRBJ1-5, with D uncertain. Trimming stripped 9 bases from V and 8 bases from J, with 5 bases between. Germline CDR1 and CDR2: MRHNA and SNTAGT. CDR3 length: 9 amino acids. The CDR3 spells CARREPQHF. The CDR3 DNA sequence: TGTGCCAGGAGGGAGCCCCAGCATTTT.

The chain has TRBV29-1 and TRBJ2-3, with D possibly matching TRBD1 (6 bases). V lost 4 bases to trimming and J lost 6 bases, with 14 bases between them. The CDR3 contains 13 residues. From germline, CDR1 is SQVTM and CDR2 ANQGSEA. The CDR3, as DNA: TGCAGCGTTGCAGGGGTTGGGACGGATACGCAGTATTTT. This sequence encodes CSVAGVGTDTQYF.

This clone has more than one count but fewer than ten. The chain is built from TRBV6-6 and TRBJ1-2; D is perhaps TRBD1 (5 bases). Germline CDR1 is MNHNY and CDR2 is SVGAGI (reference sequence). Trimming shortened V by 7 bases and J by 0 bases, and 12 bases separated the two germline ends. This CDR3 region has 14 residues. The CDR3 region is CASTRDQANYGYTF. Here the CDR3 DNA reads TGTGCCAGCACCAGGGATCAAGCTAACTATGGCTACACCTTC.

This chain joins TRBV29-1 and TRBJ1-1, with D tentatively TRBD1 (5 bases). Germline V lookup: CDR1 SQVTM, CDR2 ANQGSEA. Trimming left V 7 bases short and J 1 base short, with 19 bases between. The CDR3 has 15 residues. The CDR3 loop reads CSAGGKQGGNTEAFF. In DNA form, the CDR3 reads TGCAGCGCCGGAGGGAAGCAGGGAGGGAACACTGAAGCTTTCTTT.

This chain uses TRBV19 with TRBJ2-2; D unclear. The CDR3 has 13 residues. Deletions cut 0 bases from V and 7 bases from J, with 6 bases between. Germline loops: CDR1 LNHDA, CDR2 SQIVND (reference sequence). The CDR3 nucleotides are TGTGCCAGTAGTATAGATTGGGGCGGGGAGCTGTTTTTT. It translates to CASSIDWGGELFF.

V is TRBV4-1 and J is TRBJ1-2; no reliable D call. Trimming removed 10 bases at V and 6 bases at J, with 6 bases between. The CDR3 has 9 amino acids. Germline V gives CDR1 MGHRA, CDR2 YSYEKL. The chain's CDR3 is CATCDGYTF. CDR3 DNA sequence: TGCGCCACCTGTGATGGCTACACCTTC.

J is TRBJ2-7 and V is TRBV7-8; perhaps TRBD1 as D (6 bases). Trimming pared 5 bases from V and 7 bases from J, leaving 9 bases between. This CDR3 spans 11 amino acids. Germline V gene data show CDR1 as SGHVS and CDR2 as FQNEAQ. The CDR3 protein is CASSQGTEQYF. As DNA, the CDR3 is TGTGCCAGCAGCCAAGGGACAGAGCAGTACTTC. Complete variable domain (other parts from reference TRBV7-8 and TRBJ2-7): GAGVSQSPRYKVAKRGQDVALRCDPISGHVSLFWYQQALGQGPEFLTYFQNEAQLDKSGLPSDRFFAERPEGSVSTLKIQRTQQEDSAVYLCASSQGTEQYFGPGTRLTVT.

CDR3 bases: TGTGCCAGCAGTTTGGGCAGGGGGAACTACGAGCAGTACTTC. This sequence encodes CASSLGRGNYEQYF. The chain is built from TRBV2 and TRBJ2-7, with TRBD1 identical over 7 bases. Losses at the gene ends were 5 bases for V and 3 bases for J; bases not matched to a gene: 7. Germline V gives CDR1 SNHLY, CDR2 FYNNEI. This CDR3 is built from 14 residues.

V is TRBV19 and J is TRBJ1-5; tentative D call: TRBD1 (5 bases). Trimming shortened V by 3 bases and J by 5 bases, and 11 bases separated the two germline ends. From germline, CDR1 is LNHDA and CDR2 SQIVND (reference sequence). This CDR3 has 14 residues. This CDR3 is CASSIFQGHQPQHF. The CDR3, as DNA: TGTGCCAGTAGTATCTTCCAGGGCCATCAGCCCCAGCATTTT.

The V and J genes are TRBV24-1 and TRBJ2-3; D perhaps matches TRBD2 (6 bases). There are 13 residues in the CDR3. Between the trimmed V and J ends, which lost 7 bases and 4 bases, there was a span of 11 bases. Germline V CDR1 and CDR2: KGHDR, SFDVKD. CDR3 in amino acids: CATSRRGSDTQYF. The DNA for the CDR3 is TGTGCCACCAGCCGGCGGGGTTCAGATACGCAGTATTTT.

This chain uses TRBV6-1 with TRBJ2-7; 8 nucleotides agree with TRBD1. V shed 4 bases and J 3 bases; nucleotides not matched to a gene: 5. The length of the CDR3 is 14 residues. CDR1 and CDR2 (germline): MNHNS, SASEGT. In nucleotides, the CDR3 is TGTGCCAGCAGTGCCTCCGGACAGGGCTACGAGCAGTACTTC. Its translation: CASSASGQGYEQYF.